This TCR beta chain comes out of a study of T cells in localized non-small cell lung cancer. Profiling relied on immunoSEQ multiplex PCR, and the TCRdb table lists in-frame clones only, not all of them. The sample holds tens of thousands of clones, about nine tenths seen once. Looked up from germline, CDR1 is SGHKS and CDR2 is YYEKEE (reference sequence). Losses at the gene ends were 4 bases for V and 3 bases for J; bases not matched to a gene: 9. The CDR3 covers 15 residues. This receptor was identified in a male donor at least 60 years old with stage III lung adenocarcinoma. This chain connects TRBV5-5 to TRBJ1-2; TRBD1 matches 7 bases. The sequencing used peripheral blood, collected before any cancer treatment. CDR3 protein: CASSLSGQPYYGYTF. The CDR3 DNA sequence: TGTGCCAGCAGCCTGTCGGGACAGCCCTACTATGGCTACACCTTC.